This TCR beta chain was retrieved from a study of T-cell reconstitution after alpha-beta-depleted transplantation in children (dated by TCRdb to about 2016). Turning to the overall study: Using TCR repertoire profiling, the study followed T-cell immune reconstitution in a quantitative way in children after TCRalphabeta/CD19-depleted allogeneic hematopoietic cell transplantation.

This clonotype was seen ten or more times. What antigen it recognizes has not been identified. The sample holds no much larger clone one base away, and base qualities are not on file. The library was produced with PCR. Sequencing instrument: Illumina HiSeq 2500. TCR libraries were prepared with molecular barcoding, using unique molecular identifiers to normalize TCRbeta repertoire quantification. TCRdb cleaned the public reads at Q25 with fastp, built clones with MiXCR and kept in-frame beta chains. Rows with a matching CDR3 protein are joined into one entry that keeps the most common DNA and genes. The sample profile shows approximately 83,000 distinct CDR3 sequences; 12% of them were found once. The ten biggest clones cover about 15% of the sample. This clonotype was obtained from a human donor who donated a stem cell graft to a child with inherited bone marrow failure. Sample: PBMCs from the stem cell graft donor, taken from the stem cell graft.

CDR3 region: CASSQVLIGGYTF. The base sequence is TGTGCCAGCAGCCAAGTCCTAATTGGGGGCTACACCTTC. This receptor chain uses TRBV3-1 and TRBJ1-2; the D gene cannot be resolved reliably. Relative to germline, V is 1 base shorter and J is 8 bases shorter, with 11 bases between their ends. The germline V gene (reference sequence) sets CDR1 to LGHDT and CDR2 to YNNKEL. Measured from the cysteine to the phenylalanine, the CDR3 is 13 residues long. This entry keeps only the CDR3 DNA: 39 bases, framed from base 1.